This TCR beta chain was retrieved from a study of blood T cell repertoires in COVID-19. On the study more broadly: Collection of acute and convalescent COVID-19 samples took place in the United States, Italy and Spain. PBMCs, B-cell-depleted T cells, or T cells provided the cDNA or gDNA that made up the material.

This CDR3 has 17 residues. Unmatched junction bases numbered 15, after V lost 2 bases and J lost 6 bases. The germline V gene has CDR1 MNHEY and CDR2 SMNVEV (reference sequence). Generated by immunoSEQ multiplex PCR, the TCRdb table keeps only in-frame clones and is missing some. The sample consists of approximately 350,000 clones, roughly 90% of them appearing once. This chain links TRBV27 with TRBJ2-7; 8 bases agree with TRBD1. The sequence came from a man aged 40-49 years with acute or convalescent COVID-19. Specimen: peripheral blood. The CDR3 reads CASSLRGPGQATLEQYF. The CDR3 region has the DNA TGTGCCAGCAGTTTAAGGGGCCCGGGACAGGCTACGCTCGAGCAGTACTTC.